Each of the 19 T cell receptor beta chains below was sequenced from the same sample in a study of STAT5B mutations in CD4+ large granular lymphocyte leukemia. This table comes from immunoSEQ multiplex PCR, and its TCRdb copy is limited to in-frame clones, with some not included. The sample holds around 47,000 clones, 80% to 85% seen once. Sequenced input: CD4+ T cells from blood buffy coats. The receptors come from a human donor in good health.

This clone showed up just once. This sequence joins TRBV7-9 and TRBJ2-3, with D unresolved. This CDR3 has 14 residues. V lost 2 bases to trimming and J lost 8 bases, with 14 bases between them. Germline CDR1 reads SEHNR; CDR2 reads FQNEAQ (reference sequence). The CDR3 nucleotides are TGTGCCAGCAGCTTATTAGGAGCATCTGGTACGCAGTATTTT. Protein product: CASSLLGASGTQYF.

This clone was seen a few times. The chain uses TRBV10-3 and TRBJ1-1; 10 bases are a match to TRBD1. Germline-derived CDR1 and CDR2 are ENHRY and SYGVKD. Trimming removed 7 bases from V and 2 bases from J; junction bases left unmatched: 4. The CDR3 totals 14 residues. CDR3: CAITPTGGNTEAFF. The DNA for the CDR3 is TGTGCCATCACACCGACAGGGGGCAACACTGAAGCTTTCTTT.

The chain has TRBV6-1 and TRBJ2-2; 7 bases fit TRBD1. The V gene end was trimmed by 2 bases and the J gene end by 3 bases; junction bases not matched to a gene: 3. This CDR3 region has 15 residues. The germline V gene encodes CDR1 MNHNS and CDR2 SASEGT. The CDR3 region is CASSEIDRDTGELFF. In DNA form, the CDR3 reads TGTGCCAGCAGTGAAATAGACAGGGACACCGGGGAGCTGTTTTTT.

This chain connects TRBV6-1 to TRBJ1-2, with no clear D. V was shortened by 0 bases and J by 1 base, with 12 bases between the two germline ends. The germline gives CDR1 MNHNS, CDR2 SASEGT. The CDR3 is 16 amino acids. The CDR3 DNA is TGTGCCAGCAGTGAAGCGCCGGCATCAGTTAACTATGGCTACACCTTC. Its protein is CASSEAPASVNYGYTF.

This chain joins TRBV11-2 and TRBJ2-7; TRBD2 agrees at 8 bases. V gave up 2 bases and J gave up 3 bases; unmatched junction bases: 3. CDR3 size: 14 residues. CDR1 is SGHAT, CDR2 FQNNGV, per germline. In DNA, the CDR3 is TGTGCCAGCAGCTTAAGTGGGACTAGCTACGAGCAGTACTTC. It is translated as CASSLSGTSYEQYF.

This clone has a handful of counts. The chain joins TRBV5-6 to TRBJ1-5, with 7 bases fitting TRBD1. This CDR3 spans 17 amino acids. Germline loops: CDR1 SGHDT, CDR2 YYEEEE. Trimming removed 0 bases from V and 2 bases from J; junction bases left unmatched: 8. Here the CDR3 reads CASSLGQGGGGNQPQHF. The CDR3 DNA is TGTGCCAGCAGCTTGGGACAGGGAGGGGGGGGCAATCAGCCCCAGCATTTT.

This chain links TRBV9 with TRBJ2-3; a weak D match, TRBD2 (6 bases). The CDR3 sequence is 17 residues long. The germline gives CDR1 SGDLS, CDR2 YYNGEE. The V and J ends lost 4 bases and 0 bases respectively, with 18 bases between them. DNA of the CDR3: TGTGCCAGCAGCTCCCGCTTAGCGGAGGTTAGCACAGATACGCAGTATTTT. Residues: CASSSRLAEVSTDTQYF.

The chain recombines TRBV29-1 with TRBJ2-1; 15 nucleotides agree with TRBD2. CDR3 length: 22 residues. The trim removed 0 bases at V and 4 bases at J, leaving 19 bases unmatched. Germline loops: CDR1 SQVTM, CDR2 ANQGSEA. The CDR3 nucleotides read TGCAGCGTTGAAGATTTCGCTGGACTAGCGGGAGGGCTTAGTCTGGGATACAATGAGCAGTTCTTC. This gives the protein CSVEDFAGLAGGLSLGYNEQFF.

The V and J genes are TRBV5-4 and TRBJ1-1; D unresolved. CDR3 length: 14 residues. The germline V and J ends were trimmed by 0 bases and 5 bases, with 11 bases remaining between them. Germline CDR1 is SGHNT and CDR2 is YYREEE (reference sequence). The CDR3 nucleotides are TGTGCCAGCAGCTTGGAGCAAGGGAGGACTGAAGCTTTCTTT. This sequence encodes CASSLEQGRTEAFF.

This clone was counted between two and nine times. V gene TRBV6-5 combines with J gene TRBJ2-7; 8 nucleotides match TRBD1. Trimming at V came to 5 bases and at J to 3 bases, leaving 6 bases not matched to a gene. The CDR3 is 14 residues long. CDR1 MNHEY and CDR2 SVGAGI come from the germline V gene. The CDR3 DNA reads as TGTGCCAGCAGTCGTACAGGGGGAGGCTACGAGCAGTACTTC. Translated: CASSRTGGGYEQYF.

This clone occurred a few times. The chain recombines TRBV29-1 with TRBJ2-7; possibly TRBD1 for D (6 bases). The length of the CDR3 is 12 residues. Per the germline V gene, CDR1 is SQVTM and CDR2 is ANQGSEA. V lost 4 bases, J lost 2 bases, and 9 bases lay in between. The CDR3 DNA reads TGCAGCGTTGGGGACACCCCCTACGAGCAGTACTTC. The encoded protein is CSVGDTPYEQYF.

A single count supports this clone. The chain uses TRBV6-6 and TRBJ2-7, with TRBD2 identical over 7 bases. Germline values: CDR1 MNHNY, CDR2 SVGAGI (reference sequence). The V segment lost 2 bases and the J segment 2 bases; nucleotides outside the gene matches: 6. The CDR3 sequence is 15 residues long. Here the CDR3 DNA reads TGTGCCAGCAGTTACGAGGCGGGAGCTCCCTACGAGCAGTACTTC. Its translation: CASSYEAGAPYEQYF.

J is TRBJ2-6 and V is TRBV5-1; D is uncertain. The V gene's germline CDR1 is SGHRS and CDR2 YFSETQ. V was trimmed by 0 bases and J by 4 bases, leaving 14 bases between them. There are 17 residues in the CDR3. This CDR3 reads CASSLGAGLGGANVLTF. CDR3 nucleotides: TGCGCCAGCAGCTTGGGGGCTGGCCTGGGGGGGGCCAACGTCCTGACTTTC. Together with reference TRBV5-1 and TRBJ2-6, the CDR3 gives the full variable domain: KAGVTQTPRYLIKTRGQQVTLSCSPISGHRSVSWYQQTPGQGLQFLFEYFSETQRNKGNFPGRFSGRQFSNSRSEMNVSTLELGDSALYLCASSLGAGLGGANVLTFGAGSRLTVL.

This chain connects TRBV5-4 to TRBJ1-2; possible D gene TRBD1, 5 bases. There are 18 residues in the CDR3. V shed 3 bases and J shed 1 base, with 22 bases lying between them. Germline V lookup: CDR1 SGHNT, CDR2 YYREEE (reference sequence). The CDR3 region has the DNA TGTGCCAGCAGCTCAGGGCAAGGGTTTTCCGCCCTTAACTATGGCTACACCTTC. Its protein is CASSSGQGFSALNYGYTF.

The V gene is TRBV7-3, the J gene TRBJ2-2; D call uncertain. In germline, CDR1 is SGHTA, CDR2 FQGTGA. Trimming stripped 2 bases from V and 0 bases from J, with 10 bases between. The CDR3 has 16 residues. CDR3 in amino acids: CASSLGLVSNTGELFF. CDR3 nucleotide sequence: TGTGCCAGCAGCTTAGGGCTAGTGTCGAACACCGGGGAGCTGTTTTTT.

A few counts support this clone. The CDR3 loop reads CASSWGYEGINEQFF. The CDR3 DNA is TGCGCCAGCAGCTGGGGGTACGAAGGGATCAATGAGCAGTTCTTC. V gene TRBV5-1 combines with J gene TRBJ2-1; D may be TRBD1 or TRBD2 (5 bases each). V was trimmed by 3 bases and J by 6 bases, leaving 16 bases between them. Germline assignment: CDR1 SGHRS and CDR2 YFSETQ. This CDR3 is 15 amino acids long.

The chain links TRBV7-9 to TRBJ2-7; 8 nucleotides agree with TRBD1. The CDR3 loop spans 15 amino acids. CDR1 is SEHNR and CDR2 is FQNEAQ in the germline V gene (reference sequence). The V and J ends lost 2 bases and 6 bases, in that order; junction bases with no gene match: 9. CDR3 region: CASSLFRGRLVEQYF. The DNA for the CDR3 is TGTGCCAGCAGCTTATTCAGGGGGCGATTAGTCGAGCAGTACTTC.

This clone was observed once. The chain recombines TRBV18 with TRBJ2-1; D is ambiguous. This CDR3 spans 13 amino acids. V was shortened by 0 bases and J by 10 bases, with 10 bases between the two germline ends. CDR1 is KGHSH, CDR2 LQKENI, per germline. In DNA form, the CDR3 reads TGTGCCAGCTCACCACCACTATTCCAAGAGCAGTTCTTC. This gives the protein CASSPPLFQEQFF.

The chain recombines TRBV6-4 with TRBJ1-1, with no clear D. This CDR3 is 13 amino acids long. V lost 6 bases, J lost 3 bases, and 11 bases lay in between. Germline V gives CDR1 MRHNA, CDR2 SNTAGT. CDR3 sequence: CASRITEYTEAFF. The CDR3 DNA reads as TGTGCCAGCAGGATCACAGAGTACACTGAAGCTTTCTTT.